This record covers a single TCR beta chain. Its target is not known. The sample originates from a study of cytomegalovirus exposure and HLA in healthy donors. Points from the study as a whole: Compared with the roughly 700-donor mean, an Asian-associated ancestry cluster reportedly had fewer N-insertions, according to a later analysis.

The primer mix had 60 Vbeta and 13 Jbeta primers. As processed by the authors: Later, an analysis found about 77 million unique TCR beta chains, and 9.5 million to 11 million of these were shared. Method: immunoSEQ multiplex PCR; TCRdb's copy keeps in-frame clones and lacks some. V, J and clone size are taken as reported in that table, and D and trimming were inferred from the DNA itself. The sample has over 200,000 clones, 70% to 85% seen once. Sequencing was carried out using PBMCs. This TCR derives from a woman between 55 and 75 years old in good health and CMV-seropositive.

The CDR3 sequence: CASSVDRGSYNEQFF. CDR3 sequence (DNA): TGTGCCAGCAGCGTCGACAGGGGTTCCTACAATGAGCAGTTCTTC. The chain combines TRBV9 with TRBJ2-1, with 8 nucleotides matching TRBD1. Unmatched junction bases numbered 2, after V lost 2 bases and J lost 1 base. Germline V gene sequence: CDR1 SGDLS, CDR2 YYNGEE. CDR3 length: 15 amino acids.